This passage covers 8 T cell receptor beta chains from one sample sequenced in a study of blood T cell repertoires in COVID-19. Libraries were prepared by immunoSEQ multiplex PCR; TCRdb keeps only in-frame clonotypes and omits some of them. The sample yields about 280,000 clones, roughly 80% seen once. The specimen was PBMCs or T cells enriched from blood (not recorded which). The receptors here all came from a man in his forties who had been exposed to COVID-19.

The chain employs TRBV3-1 (or the pseudogene TRBV3-2) and TRBJ1-6; tentative D call: TRBD1 (5 bases). Germline V gives CDR1 LGHDT, CDR2 YNNKEL (reference sequence). The CDR3 contains 15 residues. V lost 3 bases and J lost 10, with 16 bases in between. CDR3 region: CASSQRGGKESPLHF. DNA of the CDR3: TGTGCCAGCAGCCAGCGGGGGGGTAAGGAATCACCCCTCCACTTT.

The V gene is TRBV3-1 (or the pseudogene TRBV3-2), the J gene TRBJ2-7; the D is unclear. The CDR3 loop spans 11 amino acids. Looked up from germline, CDR1 is LGHDT and CDR2 is YNNKEL (reference sequence). V was shortened by 6 bases and J by 7 bases, with 10 bases between the two germline ends. CDR3 bases: TGTGCCAGCAGGCGTTTGCGAGAGCAGTACTTC. This translates into CASRRLREQYF.

V is TRBV15 and J is TRBJ2-1; 7 nucleotides line up with TRBD2. Trimming took 5 bases from V and 0 from J; bases not matched to a gene: 4. CDR1 and CDR2 (germline): LNHNV, YYDKDF (reference sequence). The CDR3 runs to 15 residues. The CDR3: CATSSLAGSYNEQFF. Written as DNA, the CDR3 is TGTGCCACCAGCTCCTTAGCGGGCTCCTACAATGAGCAGTTCTTC. Variable domain in full (rest from reference TRBV15 and TRBJ2-1): DAMVIQNPRYQVTQFGKPVTLSCSQTLNHNVMYWYQQKSSQAPKLLFHYYDKDFNNEADTPDNFQSRRPNTSFCFLDIRSPGLGDTAMYLCATSSLAGSYNEQFFGPGTRLTVL.

In its sample, this clone was seen once. This sequence joins TRBV11-3 and TRBJ1-1, with 7 bases fitting TRBD1. With V trimmed by 5 bases and J by 6 bases, 12 bases remained unmatched. The CDR3 loop spans 15 amino acids. Germline CDR1 reads SGHNT; CDR2 reads YENEEA. DNA for the CDR3: TGTGCCAGCAGCCCGAGGGACAGCCGAGGTGCTGAAGCTTTCTTT. It specifies CASSPRDSRGAEAFF.

This chain uses TRBV9 with TRBJ2-7; possibly TRBD2 for D (6 bases). V was pared by 0 bases and J by 7 bases, with 14 bases between. Germline V gene data show CDR1 as SGDLS and CDR2 as YYNGEE. The CDR3 totals 14 residues. The CDR3 DNA reads TGTGCCAGCAGCGTAGCGGGAGCGACGCAGGAGCAGTACTTC. Its translation: CASSVAGATQEQYF.

The chain uses TRBV4-2 and TRBJ1-5; maybe TRBD1 (5 bases). The CDR3 runs 13 residues. The V gene's germline CDR1 is LGHNA and CDR2 YNFKEQ. V was shortened by 2 bases and J by 6 bases, with 8 bases between the two germline ends. Written as DNA, the CDR3 is TGTGCCAGCAGCCAACCGGGGGGTCAGCCCCAGCATTTT. This gives the protein CASSQPGGQPQHF.

This clone was seen only a few times. CDR3 amino acids: CASSPWDRAPEKLFF. The CDR3 DNA sequence: TGTGCCAGCTCACCATGGGACAGGGCACCGGAAAAACTGTTTTTT. The V call is TRBV18, the J call TRBJ1-4, with TRBD1 identical over 9 bases. The CDR3 is made up of 15 amino acids. Germline V CDR1 and CDR2: KGHSH, LQKENI. Trimming took 2 bases from V and 8 from J; bases not matched to a gene: 6.

The rearrangement links TRBV24-1 to TRBJ2-6, with D uncertain. V lost 4 bases, J lost 2 bases, and 2 bases lay in between. The CDR3 totals 13 residues. The germline CDR1 and CDR2 sequences are KGHDR and SFDVKD. As DNA, the CDR3 is TGTGCCACCAGTGACGCTGGGGCCAACGTCCTGACTTTC. This encodes CATSDAGANVLTF.